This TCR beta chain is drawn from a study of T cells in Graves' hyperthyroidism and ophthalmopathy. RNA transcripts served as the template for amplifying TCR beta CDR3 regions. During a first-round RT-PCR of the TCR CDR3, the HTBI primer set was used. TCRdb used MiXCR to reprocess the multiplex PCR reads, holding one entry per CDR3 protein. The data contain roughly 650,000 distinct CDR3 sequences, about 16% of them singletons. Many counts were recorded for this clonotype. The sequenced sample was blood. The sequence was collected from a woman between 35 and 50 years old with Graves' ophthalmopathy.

CDR3 sequence reads: CSARLHTGSNYGYTF. DNA for the CDR3: TGCAGTGCTAGACTCCATACGGGCAGCAACTATGGCTACACCTTC. The V and J genes are TRBV20-1 and TRBJ1-2; D not resolved. This CDR3 is built from 15 residues. Germline CDR1 and CDR2: DFQATT and SNEGSKA (reference sequence). V was shortened by 2 bases and J by 2 bases, with 15 bases between the two germline ends.